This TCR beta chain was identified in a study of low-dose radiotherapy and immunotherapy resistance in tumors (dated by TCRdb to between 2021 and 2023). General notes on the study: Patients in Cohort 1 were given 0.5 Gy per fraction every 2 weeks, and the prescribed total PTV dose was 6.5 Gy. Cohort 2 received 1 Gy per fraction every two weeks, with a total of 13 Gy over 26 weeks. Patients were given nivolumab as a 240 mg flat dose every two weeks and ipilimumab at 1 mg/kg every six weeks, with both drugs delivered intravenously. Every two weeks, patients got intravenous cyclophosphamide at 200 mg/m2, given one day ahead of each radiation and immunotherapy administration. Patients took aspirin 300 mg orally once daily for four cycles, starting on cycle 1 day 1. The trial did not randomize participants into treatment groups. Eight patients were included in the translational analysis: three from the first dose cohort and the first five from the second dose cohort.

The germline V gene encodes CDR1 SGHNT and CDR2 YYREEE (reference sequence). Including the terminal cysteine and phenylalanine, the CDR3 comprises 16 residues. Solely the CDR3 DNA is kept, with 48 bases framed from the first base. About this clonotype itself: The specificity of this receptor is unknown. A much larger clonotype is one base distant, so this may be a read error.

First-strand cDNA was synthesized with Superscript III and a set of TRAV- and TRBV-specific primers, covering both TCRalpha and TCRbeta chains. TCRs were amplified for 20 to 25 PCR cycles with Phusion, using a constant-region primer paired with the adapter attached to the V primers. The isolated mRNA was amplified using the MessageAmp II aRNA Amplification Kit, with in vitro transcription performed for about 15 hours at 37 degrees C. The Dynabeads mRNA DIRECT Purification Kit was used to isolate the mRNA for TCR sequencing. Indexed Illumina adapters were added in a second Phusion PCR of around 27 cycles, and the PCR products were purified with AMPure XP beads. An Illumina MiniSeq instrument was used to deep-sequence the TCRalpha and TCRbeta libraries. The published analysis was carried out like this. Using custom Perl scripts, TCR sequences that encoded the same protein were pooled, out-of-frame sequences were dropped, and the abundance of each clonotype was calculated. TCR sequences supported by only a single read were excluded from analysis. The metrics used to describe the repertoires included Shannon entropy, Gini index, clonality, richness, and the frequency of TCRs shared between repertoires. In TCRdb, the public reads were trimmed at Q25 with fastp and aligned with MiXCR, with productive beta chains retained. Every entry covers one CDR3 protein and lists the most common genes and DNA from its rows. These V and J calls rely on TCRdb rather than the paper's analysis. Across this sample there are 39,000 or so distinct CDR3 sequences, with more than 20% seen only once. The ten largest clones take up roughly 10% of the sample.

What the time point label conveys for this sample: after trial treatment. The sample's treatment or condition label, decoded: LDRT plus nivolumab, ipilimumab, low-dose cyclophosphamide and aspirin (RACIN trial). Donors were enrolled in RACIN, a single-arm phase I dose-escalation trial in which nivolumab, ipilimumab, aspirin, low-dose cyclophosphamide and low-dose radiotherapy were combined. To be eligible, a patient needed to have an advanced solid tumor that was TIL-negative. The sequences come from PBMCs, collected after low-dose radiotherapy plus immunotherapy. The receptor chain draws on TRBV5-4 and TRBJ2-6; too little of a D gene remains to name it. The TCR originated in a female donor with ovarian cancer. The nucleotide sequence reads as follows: TGTGTCAGCAGCTTGGCACCAGACTCTGGGGCCAACGTCCTGACTTTC. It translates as CVSSLAPDSGANVLTF.